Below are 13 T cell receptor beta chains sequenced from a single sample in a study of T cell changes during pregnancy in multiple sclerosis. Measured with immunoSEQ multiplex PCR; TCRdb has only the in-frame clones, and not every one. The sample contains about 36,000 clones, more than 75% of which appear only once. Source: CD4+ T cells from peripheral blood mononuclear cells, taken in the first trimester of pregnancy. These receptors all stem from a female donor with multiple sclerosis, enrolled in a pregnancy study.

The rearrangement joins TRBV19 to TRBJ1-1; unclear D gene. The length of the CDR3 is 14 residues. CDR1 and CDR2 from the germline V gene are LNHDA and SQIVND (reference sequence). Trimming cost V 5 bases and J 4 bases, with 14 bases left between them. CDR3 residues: CASSGSARGTEAFF. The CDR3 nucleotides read TGTGCCAGTAGTGGGTCGGCCCGGGGCACTGAAGCTTTCTTT.

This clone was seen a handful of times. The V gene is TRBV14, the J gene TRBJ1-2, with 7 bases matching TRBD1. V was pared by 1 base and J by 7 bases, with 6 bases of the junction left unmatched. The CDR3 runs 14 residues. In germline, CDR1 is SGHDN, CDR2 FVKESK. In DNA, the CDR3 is TGTGCCAGCAGCCAAGTGGAGGGGGCAGGTGGCTACACCTTC. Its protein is CASSQVEGAGGYTF.

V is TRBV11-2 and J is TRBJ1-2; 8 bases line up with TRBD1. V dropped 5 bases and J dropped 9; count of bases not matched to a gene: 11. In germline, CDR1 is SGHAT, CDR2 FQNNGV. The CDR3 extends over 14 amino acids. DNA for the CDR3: TGTGCCAGCAGCCCAACCTCGACAGGGGTTAGCTACACCTTC. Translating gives CASSPTSTGVSYTF.

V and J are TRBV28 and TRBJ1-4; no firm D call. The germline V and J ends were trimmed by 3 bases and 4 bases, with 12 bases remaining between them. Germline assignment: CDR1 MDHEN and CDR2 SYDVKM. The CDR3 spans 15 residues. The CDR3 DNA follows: TGTGCCAGCAGTTTCCAACCGGGGATTAATGAAAAACTGTTTTTT. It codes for CASSFQPGINEKLFF.

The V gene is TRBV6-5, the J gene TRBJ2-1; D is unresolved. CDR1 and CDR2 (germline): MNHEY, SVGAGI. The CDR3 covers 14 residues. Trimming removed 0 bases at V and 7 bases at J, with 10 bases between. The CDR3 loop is CASSYSISVNEQFF. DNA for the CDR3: TGTGCCAGCAGTTACTCGATATCGGTGAATGAGCAGTTCTTC.

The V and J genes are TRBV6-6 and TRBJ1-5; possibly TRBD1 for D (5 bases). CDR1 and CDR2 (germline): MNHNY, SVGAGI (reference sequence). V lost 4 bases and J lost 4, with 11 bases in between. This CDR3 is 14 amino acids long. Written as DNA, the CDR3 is TGTGCCAGCAGTTGGGCAGGGCGAAATCAGCCCCAGCATTTT. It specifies CASSWAGRNQPQHF.

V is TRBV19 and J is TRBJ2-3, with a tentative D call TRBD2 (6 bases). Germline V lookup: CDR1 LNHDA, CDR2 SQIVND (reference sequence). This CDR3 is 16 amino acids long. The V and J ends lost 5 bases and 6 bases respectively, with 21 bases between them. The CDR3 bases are TGTGCCAGTAGTCACTCTTCCCCGGGAGATTTTGATACGCAGTATTTT. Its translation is CASSHSSPGDFDTQYF.

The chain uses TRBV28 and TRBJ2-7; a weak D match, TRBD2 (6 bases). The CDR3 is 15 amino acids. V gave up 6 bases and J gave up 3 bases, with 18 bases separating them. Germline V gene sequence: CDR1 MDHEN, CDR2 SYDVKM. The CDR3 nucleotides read TGTGCCAGCAGCCTGGGGGGAAGCGGAGGCTACGAGCAGTACTTC. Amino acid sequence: CASSLGGSGGYEQYF.

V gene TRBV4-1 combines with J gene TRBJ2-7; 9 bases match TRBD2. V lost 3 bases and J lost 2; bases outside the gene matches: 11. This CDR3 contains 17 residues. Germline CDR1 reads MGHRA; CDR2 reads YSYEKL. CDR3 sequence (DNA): TGCGCCAGCAGCCAGCCGTTCGTGCGGGAGGGGACCTACGAGCAGTACTTC. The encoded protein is CASSQPFVREGTYEQYF.

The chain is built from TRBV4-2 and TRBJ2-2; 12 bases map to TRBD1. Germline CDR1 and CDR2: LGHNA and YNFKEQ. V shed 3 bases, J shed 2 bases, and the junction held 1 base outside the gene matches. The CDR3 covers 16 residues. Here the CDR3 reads CASSQGTGGNTGELFF. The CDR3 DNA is TGTGCCAGCAGCCAGGGGACAGGGGGCAACACCGGGGAGCTGTTTTTT.

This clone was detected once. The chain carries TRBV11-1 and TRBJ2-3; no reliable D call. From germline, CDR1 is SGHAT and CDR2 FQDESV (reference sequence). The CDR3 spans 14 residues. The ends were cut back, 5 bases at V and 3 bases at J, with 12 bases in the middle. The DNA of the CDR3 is TGTGCCAGCAGCGTAGATGGCGGAACAGATACGCAGTATTTT. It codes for CASSVDGGTDTQYF. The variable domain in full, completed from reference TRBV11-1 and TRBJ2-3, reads EAEVAQSPRYKITEKSQAVAFWCDPISGHATLYWYRQILGQGPELLVQFQDESVVDDSQLPKDRFSAERLKGVDSTLKIQPAELGDSAMYLCASSVDGGTDTQYFGPGTRLTVL.

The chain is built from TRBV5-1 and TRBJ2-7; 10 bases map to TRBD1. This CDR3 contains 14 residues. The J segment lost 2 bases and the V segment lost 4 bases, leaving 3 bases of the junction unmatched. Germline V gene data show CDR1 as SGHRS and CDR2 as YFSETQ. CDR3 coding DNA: TGCGCCAGCAGCCCCGGACAGGGGGCCTACGAGCAGTACTTC. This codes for CASSPGQGAYEQYF.

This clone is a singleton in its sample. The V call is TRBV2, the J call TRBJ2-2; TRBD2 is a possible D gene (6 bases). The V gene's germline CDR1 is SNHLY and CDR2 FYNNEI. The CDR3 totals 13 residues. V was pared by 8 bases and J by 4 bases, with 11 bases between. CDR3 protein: CASRLESTGELFF. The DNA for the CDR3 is TGTGCCAGCCGACTAGAGAGCACCGGGGAGCTGTTTTTT.